This TCR beta chain comes out of a study of shared clonotypes between healthy human individuals. This CDR3 contains 16 residues. Looked up from germline, CDR1 is SGHDT and CDR2 is YYEEEE. V lost 0 bases, J lost 6 bases, and 8 bases stayed unmatched. Assay used: immunoSEQ multiplex PCR; TCRdb lists only in-frame clones, some missing. The sample has a few million clones; around nine tenths are singletons. The sequenced sample consisted of naive CD4+ T cells sorted from blood. As to subset: CD45RA+ positively selected. The TCR was taken from a man aged 18 to 35 in good health. The rearrangement uses TRBV5-6 and TRBJ2-1; 8 bases align to TRBD2. The DNA for the CDR3 is TGTGCCAGCAGCTTGGGGGGGCCAACTAGCGGCAATGAGCAGTTCTTC. It specifies CASSLGGPTSGNEQFF.